What follows is one T cell receptor (beta chain) and its context. This record comes from a study of human T cells and chemical hapten exposure. Unfractionated whole blood was the source from which total RNA was extracted. Using its own MiXCR run on the 5' RACE reads, TCRdb lists one record per CDR3 protein. The sample lists 100,000 to 120,000 distinct CDR3 sequences; around a fifth were seen once. The V gene lost 6 bases and the J gene lost 4 bases, with 19 bases spanning the gap. The length of the CDR3 is 15 residues. Germline V lookup: CDR1 MDHEN, CDR2 SYDVKM. The chain combines TRBV28 with TRBJ2-7; D might be TRBD2 (6 bases). The sequence was collected from a human donor in good health. Here the CDR3 reads CASSLPGGGVYEQYF. The CDR3 DNA sequence: TGTGCCAGCAGCCTACCCGGGGGAGGCGTATACGAGCAGTACTTC.